This T cell receptor (beta chain) was captured by sequencing in a study of patients and donors after allogeneic stem cell transplantation. This CDR3 has 12 residues. Trimming pared 4 bases from V and 4 bases from J, leaving 8 bases between. Germline CDR1 reads SGHRS; CDR2 reads YFSETQ. The sample holds a few counts of this clonotype. TCRdb recomputed calls from the RT-PCR reads with MiXCR, one row per CDR3 protein. The data show some 90,000 distinct CDR3 sequences, around 49% seen once. The chain uses TRBV5-1 and TRBJ1-2; D might be TRBD1 (6 bases). Sequencing was carried out using blood, either unsorted or a sorted T cell fraction (not recorded which). This receptor was taken from a human donor who was either an allogeneic HSCT recipient or a stem cell or donor lymphocyte infusion donor (not recorded which). It is not recorded whose cells these are; they may come from a transplant donor. This chain's CDR3 is CASSVDSYGYTF. In DNA form, the CDR3 reads TGCGCCAGCAGCGTGGACAGCTATGGCTACACCTTC.